One TCR beta chain is described in this entry. This sample is part of a study of T cell changes during pregnancy in multiple sclerosis. CDR3 size: 16 residues. V gave up 0 bases and J gave up 6 bases, with 15 bases separating them. Germline V gene lookup returns CDR1 SGHRS and CDR2 YFSETQ. Sequenced by immunoSEQ multiplex PCR; TCRdb stores in-frame clones only, minus some. The sample has about 40,000 clones; roughly nine tenths are singletons. The J gene is TRBJ1-4, the V gene TRBV5-1; maybe TRBD1 (5 bases). Sequenced material: CD4+ T cells from peripheral blood mononuclear cells, taken in the first trimester of pregnancy. The receptor was derived from a female donor with multiple sclerosis, enrolled in a pregnancy study. CDR3 in DNA: TGCGCCAGCAGCTTGGAAGGGGCTCAGTTAGATGAAAAACTGTTTTTT. Its translation is CASSLEGAQLDEKLFF.